This TCR beta chain emerged from a study of T cells after yellow fever vaccination. Study overall: When fractions had low cell numbers, they were prepared with SMART-Seq v4 Ultra Low Input.

Per germline, CDR1 SGHDN and CDR2 FVKESK. This CDR3 region has 14 residues. After removal of 8 bases from V and 13 bases from J, the junction contained 16 bases not matched to a gene. This clonotype occurred many times. TCRdb processed the 5' RACE reads anew with MiXCR; each CDR3 protein has one entry. The repertoire has roughly 120,000 distinct CDR3 sequences, 8.4% of them found once; the top ten carry about 25%. The rearrangement links TRBV14 to TRBJ2-1, with TRBD2 matching 8 bases. The clonotype comes from a man aged 25 to 45 who received the YFV17D yellow fever vaccine. The specimen comprised CD8+ T cells sorted from PBMCs, sampled 45 days after the yellow fever booster vaccination. Written as DNA, the CDR3 is TGTGCCAGCTCGCCTTCAGGGGCGGGAGGCCACCAGTTCTTC. Protein: CASSPSGAGGHQFF.